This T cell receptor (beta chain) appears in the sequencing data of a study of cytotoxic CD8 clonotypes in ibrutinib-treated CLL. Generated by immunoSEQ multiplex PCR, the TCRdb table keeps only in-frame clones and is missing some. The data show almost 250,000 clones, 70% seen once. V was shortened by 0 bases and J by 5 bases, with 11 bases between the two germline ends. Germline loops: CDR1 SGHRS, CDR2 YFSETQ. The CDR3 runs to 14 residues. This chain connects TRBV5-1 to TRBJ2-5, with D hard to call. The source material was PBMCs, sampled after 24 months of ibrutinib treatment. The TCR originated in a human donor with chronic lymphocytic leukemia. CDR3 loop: CASSLAQLGETQYF. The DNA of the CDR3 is TGCGCCAGCAGCTTGGCACAGTTGGGCGAGACCCAGTACTTC.